A selection of T cell receptor beta chains follows, all from one sample in a study of blood T cell repertoires in COVID-19. Clones were sequenced by immunoSEQ multiplex PCR, and TCRdb holds only the in-frame ones, with some missing. The sample lists under 300,000 clones, roughly 88% occurring once. What was sequenced was peripheral blood. Every receptor here comes from a man in his forties or fifties who had recovered from COVID-19. CDR3s include the opening cysteine and the closing phenylalanine or tryptophan. The D gene is left open where the match is weak. Size is omitted from some rows. Given values are once, few, many or a class for expanded clones.

TRBD1 TRBJ2-1 TRBV4-1 few CASSQGTGGLGNEQFF TGCGCCAGCAGCCAAGGGACAGGGGGCTTGGGAAATGAGCAGTTCTTC
TRBD2 TRBJ2-7 TRBV6-5 NA CASYRASGDYEQYF TGTGCCAGTTACAGGGCTAGCGGGGACTACGAGCAGTACTTC
NA TRBJ2-1 TRBV10-3 NA CAISEPSNDEQFF TGTGCCATCAGTGAGCCTAGTAACGATGAGCAGTTCTTC
NA TRBJ2-7 TRBV7-5 NA CARRPEGSYEQYF TGTGCCCGCAGGCCCGAGGGCTCCTACGAGCAGTACTTC
TRBD2 TRBJ2-3 TRBV5-1 NA CASSLGTTSGGGTDTQYF TGCGCCAGCAGCTTGGGCACAACTAGCGGGGGGGGCACAGATACGCAGTATTTT
NA TRBJ2-7 TRBV5-5 NA CASRITPPYEQYF TGTGCCAGCAGAATTACACCGCCCTACGAGCAGTACTTC
TRBD1 TRBJ2-5 TRBV5-8 NA CASSLEGTGQETQYF TGTGCCAGCAGCTTAGAAGGGACAGGTCAAGAGACCCAGTACTTC
NA TRBJ1-2 TRBV7-2 NA CASSLNTGSHTF TGTGCCAGCAGCCTTAACACAGGGTCCCACACCTTC
TRBD1 TRBJ1-2 TRBV30 once CAWSKGSGGGGYTF TGTGCCTGGAGTAAGGGGTCAGGGGGTGGCGGCTACACCTTC
NA TRBJ1-2 TRBV5-6 NA CASSPGVPGNYGYTF TGTGCCAGCAGCCCTGGAGTCCCGGGAAACTATGGCTACACCTTC
NA TRBJ2-7 TRBV5-4 NA CASSLISSHEQYF TGTGCCAGCAGCTTGATTAGCTCCCACGAGCAGTACTTC
NA TRBJ1-4 TRBV6-5 few CASTEGGWGVKLFF TGTGCCAGCACCGAAGGGGGATGGGGAGTCAAACTGTTTTTT
NA TRBJ1-1 TRBV7-2 few CASSLGAVNTEAFF TGTGCCAGCAGCCTAGGGGCAGTGAACACTGAAGCTTTCTTT
TRBD1 TRBJ2-7 TRBV18 few CASCRDSSYEQYF TGTGCCAGCTGCCGGGACAGCTCCTACGAGCAGTACTTC
TRBD1 TRBJ2-1 TRBV24-1 NA CATSDPGTGYEQFF TGTGCCACCAGTGATCCTGGGACAGGTTATGAGCAGTTCTTC